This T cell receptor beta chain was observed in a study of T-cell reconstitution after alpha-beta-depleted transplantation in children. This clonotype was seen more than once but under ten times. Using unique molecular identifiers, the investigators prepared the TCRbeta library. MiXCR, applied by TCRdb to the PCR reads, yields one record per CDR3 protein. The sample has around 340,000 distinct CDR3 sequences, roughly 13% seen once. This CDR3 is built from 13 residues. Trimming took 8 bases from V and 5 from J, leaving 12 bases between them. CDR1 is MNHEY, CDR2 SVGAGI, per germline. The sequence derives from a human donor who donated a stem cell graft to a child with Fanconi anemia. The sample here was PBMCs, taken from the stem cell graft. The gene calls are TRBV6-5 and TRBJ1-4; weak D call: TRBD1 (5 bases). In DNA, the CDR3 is TGTGCCAGCCGCGGGACTCAAAATGAAAAACTGTTTTTT. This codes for CASRGTQNEKLFF.